The rows below give T cell receptor beta chains drawn from one sample of a study of blood T cell repertoires in COVID-19. Libraries were prepared by immunoSEQ multiplex PCR; TCRdb keeps only in-frame clonotypes and omits some of them. This table holds approximately 360,000 clones, around 86% found once. Sample: PBMCs or T cells enriched from blood (not recorded which). These receptors all stem from a woman aged 45-59 years who had recovered from COVID-19. The CDR3 runs from the conserved cysteine through the conserved F or W. A D gene is named only where the DNA matches it firmly. Size tells how often a clone was seen (once, few, many) or the class of an expanded clone, and some rows leave it out.

j_call: TRBJ1-3
d_call: .
clone_size: .
v_call: TRBV7-6
cdr3_nt: TGTGCCAGCAGCTTATCCGAGGGTGGTTCTGGAAACACCATATATTTT
cdr3_aa: CASSLSEGGSGNTIYF

j_call: TRBJ2-3
d_call: TRBD1
clone_size: .
v_call: TRBV5-1
cdr3_nt: TGCGCCAGCAGCCACCCATCCCGGACAGGAGGAGATACGCAGTATTTT
cdr3_aa: CASSHPSRTGGDTQYF

j_call: TRBJ2-7
d_call: .
clone_size: .
v_call: TRBV11-1
cdr3_nt: TGTGCCAGCAGCTTAGGGCCTCTTTCCTCCACCGAGCAGTACTTC
cdr3_aa: CASSLGPLSSTEQYF

j_call: TRBJ1-1
d_call: .
clone_size: .
v_call: TRBV30
cdr3_nt: TGTGCCTGGAGCGAGAACACCCAGGGGACTGAAGCTTTCTTT
cdr3_aa: CAWSENTQGTEAFF

j_call: TRBJ2-1
d_call: TRBD2
clone_size: .
v_call: TRBV7-6
cdr3_nt: TGTGCCAGCAGCTTAGGAGCGGGGGTAGGTCTGGATGAGCAGTTCTTC
cdr3_aa: CASSLGAGVGLDEQFF

j_call: TRBJ1-4
d_call: TRBD1
clone_size: once
v_call: TRBV2
cdr3_nt: TGTGCCAGCAGTTTCGAGACAGGGCAGGGCGGAAAACTGTTTTTT
cdr3_aa: CASSFETGQGGKLFF

j_call: TRBJ1-1
d_call: .
clone_size: .
v_call: TRBV29-1
cdr3_nt: TGCAGCGGTGCCCGATGGGCCGACACTGAAGCTTTCTTT
cdr3_aa: CSGARWADTEAFF

j_call: TRBJ1-6
d_call: TRBD1
clone_size: .
v_call: TRBV6-5
cdr3_nt: TGTGCCAGCAGTTACTGGAACGGGGACAGACTTATCCCCCTCCACTTT
cdr3_aa: CASSYWNGDRLIPLHF

j_call: TRBJ2-5
d_call: .
clone_size: .
v_call: TRBV7-9
cdr3_nt: TGTGCCAGCAGCTTAGGATCCGGGTTGAGAGGGGAGACCCAGTACTTC
cdr3_aa: CASSLGSGLRGETQYF

j_call: TRBJ2-1
d_call: .
clone_size: .
v_call: TRBV6-1
cdr3_nt: TGTGCCAGCAGTGAGGCGGGCGGGGAAGAGGGGAAATTTTCCTACAATGAGCAGTTCTTC
cdr3_aa: CASSEAGGEEGKFSYNEQFF

j_call: TRBJ1-2
d_call: TRBD1
clone_size: .
v_call: TRBV11-2
cdr3_nt: TGTGCCAGCAGCTTGAACACAGGGGGCGGCTACACCTTC
cdr3_aa: CASSLNTGGGYTF

j_call: TRBJ1-2
d_call: .
clone_size: .
v_call: TRBV4-1
cdr3_nt: TGCGCCAGCAGCCAACGGGGAGCTAACTATGGCTACACCTTC
cdr3_aa: CASSQRGANYGYTF

j_call: TRBJ2-1
d_call: TRBD2
clone_size: .
v_call: TRBV7-6
cdr3_nt: TGTGCCAGCAGCCCCGGGACTAGCGGCTACAATGAGCAGTTCTTC
cdr3_aa: CASSPGTSGYNEQFF

j_call: TRBJ1-2
d_call: .
clone_size: .
v_call: TRBV2
cdr3_nt: TGTGCCAGCGGGTGGAACAGGGCGGCTGGCTACACCTTC
cdr3_aa: CASGWNRAAGYTF

j_call: TRBJ1-5
d_call: .
clone_size: .
v_call: TRBV7-2
cdr3_nt: TGTGCCAGCAGCCCGGGGGGGGCACGGAATCAGCCCCAGCATTTT
cdr3_aa: CASSPGGARNQPQHF

j_call: TRBJ2-6
d_call: TRBD1
clone_size: once
v_call: TRBV11-3
cdr3_nt: TGTGCCAGCAGCTTAGATCGTAGGACAGGCCGCATGTCTGGGGCCAACGTCCTGACTTTC
cdr3_aa: CASSLDRRTGRMSGANVLTF

j_call: TRBJ1-1
d_call: .
clone_size: .
v_call: TRBV3-1/TRBV3-2
cdr3_nt: TGTGCCAGCAGCCAAGATGTAAGTACAGGCACTGAAGCTTTCTTT
cdr3_aa: CASSQDVSTGTEAFF